A single sample gave rise to the 14 T cell receptor beta chains below, sequenced in a study of identical twins. TCRdb redid the calling of the 5' RACE reads with MiXCR, one entry per CDR3 protein. The repertoire holds approximately 550,000 distinct CDR3 sequences, with approximately 20% as singletons. Another study also made use of these data, one on yellow fever vaccine responses in identical twins.

The sequenced material came from CD4+ T cells sorted from blood. The receptor source for this set is a woman aged 18-29 years in good health.

The chain joins TRBV20-1 to TRBJ1-2, with 11 bases that match TRBD1. J was trimmed by 0 bases and V by 2 bases; bases with no gene match: 8. This CDR3 comprises 17 residues. Germline V gene data show CDR1 as DFQATT and CDR2 as SNEGSKA (reference sequence). The chain's CDR3 is CSARPRTGGEANYGYTF. CDR3 sequence (DNA): TGCAGTGCTAGACCCCGGACAGGGGGCGAGGCTAACTATGGCTACACCTTC.

This sequence joins TRBV29-1 and TRBJ1-1; D is undetermined. Looked up from germline, CDR1 is SQVTM and CDR2 is ANQGSEA. CDR3 length: 14 amino acids. Trimming cost V 3 bases and J 1 base, with 12 bases left between them. CDR3 protein: CSVDLGGQNTEAFF. CDR3 coding DNA: TGCAGCGTTGATTTGGGTGGGCAGAACACTGAAGCTTTCTTT.

V gene TRBV11-2 combines with J gene TRBJ2-5; perhaps TRBD1 as D (6 bases). Germline lookup yields CDR1 SGHAT and CDR2 FQNNGV. The CDR3 loop spans 16 amino acids. The V end was cut by 3 bases, the J end by 2 bases, with 16 bases between. This chain's CDR3 is CASSFRGTRLQETQYF. The CDR3 coding sequence is TGTGCCAGCAGCTTTAGGGGGACCAGACTACAAGAGACCCAGTACTTC.

Comment on this clonotype: A much larger clone is a single base away; this may be a read error. CDR3 residues: CASSRAGIQETQYF. CDR3 nucleotide sequence: TGCGCCAGCAGCCGGGCAGGGATCCAAGAGACCCAGTACTTC. The chain couples TRBV4-1 to TRBJ2-5, with D possibly matching TRBD1 (5 bases). The CDR3 covers 14 residues. CDR1 and CDR2 from the germline V gene are MGHRA and YSYEKL. V was pared by 4 bases and J by 1 base, with 10 bases between.

This clonotype was counted once. This sequence joins TRBV4-1 and TRBJ1-1; 10 bases line up with TRBD1. Germline V gene sequence: CDR1 MGHRA, CDR2 YSYEKL. V lost 4 bases, J lost 0 bases, and 5 bases stayed unmatched. The CDR3 consists of 16 residues. The CDR3 nucleotides are TGCGCCAGCAGCCTCCGGGACAGGGGTCTGAACACTGAAGCTTTCTTT. It specifies CASSLRDRGLNTEAFF.

There are a few counts of this clonotype. The chain has TRBV2 and TRBJ2-6; unclear D gene. The CDR3 totals 15 residues. CDR1 is SNHLY and CDR2 is FYNNEI in the germline V gene. With 7 bases removed from V and 1 base from J, the gap between germline ends came to 11 bases. The CDR3 bases are TGTGCCAGCACGCGGTTGGAATCTGGGGCCAACGTCCTGACTTTC. Translating it yields CASTRLESGANVLTF.

This clonotype showed up just once. The chain employs TRBV9 and TRBJ2-3, with TRBD2 as a possible D gene (5 bases). The CDR3 loop spans 17 amino acids. Trimming left V 0 bases short and J 0 bases short, with 14 bases between. Germline V CDR1 and CDR2: SGDLS, YYNGEE. CDR3: CASSVVASLRSTDTQYF. As DNA, the CDR3 is TGTGCCAGCAGCGTAGTTGCTAGCCTTAGAAGCACAGATACGCAGTATTTT.

In its sample, this clonotype was seen a few times. The rearrangement links TRBV20-1 to TRBJ2-2; D call uncertain. The CDR3 is 13 residues long. Looked up from germline, CDR1 is DFQATT and CDR2 is SNEGSKA (reference sequence). V lost 6 bases, J lost 0 bases, and 8 bases lay in between. The CDR3, as DNA: TGCAGTGCGCTGTTTACGAACACCGGGGAGCTGTTTTTT. Its protein product is CSALFTNTGELFF.

The chain's CDR3 is CASRQGPDTGELFF. The CDR3 nucleotides are TGTGCCAGCAGGCAGGGCCCGGACACCGGGGAGCTGTTTTTT. This chain links TRBV2 with TRBJ2-2, with D possibly TRBD1 on 5 matching bases. Trimming shortened V by 6 bases and J by 3 bases, and 11 bases separated the two germline ends. There are 14 residues in the CDR3. CDR1 and CDR2 (germline): SNHLY, FYNNEI.

The chain carries TRBV27 and TRBJ2-1, with a weak D call TRBD2 (6 bases). The germline V gene has CDR1 MNHEY and CDR2 SMNVEV (reference sequence). This CDR3 contains 14 residues. V was pared by 5 bases and J by 6 bases, with 14 bases between. Here the CDR3 DNA reads TGTGCCAGCAGTCGTACTAGCTTCCCCAATGAGCAGTTCTTC. Amino acids: CASSRTSFPNEQFF.

The table lists this clonotype with a few counts. The CDR3 loop is CASSQDQQGRHQPQHF. Here the CDR3 DNA reads TGCGCCAGCAGCCAAGATCAACAGGGGCGACATCAGCCCCAGCATTTT. V gene TRBV4-1 combines with J gene TRBJ1-5, with TRBD1 matching 7 bases. Germline V CDR1 and CDR2: MGHRA, YSYEKL. The junction had 7 bases not matched to a gene; V was cut back by 0 bases and J by 5 bases. The CDR3 has 16 amino acids.

This clonotype was observed a few times. V is TRBV10-3 and J is TRBJ2-2; the D gene is possibly TRBD2 (6 bases). The V end was cut by 3 bases, the J end by 1 base, with 9 bases between. The CDR3 runs to 15 residues. Germline CDR1 reads ENHRY; CDR2 reads SYGVKD. In DNA form, the CDR3 reads TGTGCCATCAGTGAACGGGACTTGAACACCGGGGAGCTGTTTTTT. It translates to CAISERDLNTGELFF.

The chain joins TRBV10-3 to TRBJ2-7, with 7 bases aligning to TRBD1. Germline V lookup: CDR1 ENHRY, CDR2 SYGVKD. The CDR3 consists of 14 residues. With 5 bases clipped from V and 1 base from J, the junction kept 5 bases outside the gene matches. The CDR3 region has the DNA TGTGCCATCAGTCGTAGACAGGGTTCCTACGAGCAGTACGTC. Translated, it gives CAISRRQGSYEQYV.

The chain links TRBV3-1 to TRBJ1-4, with a possible D match to TRBD1 (6 bases). CDR1 is LGHDT and CDR2 is YNNKEL in the germline V gene (reference sequence). CDR3 length equals 16 residues. V was pared by 3 bases and J by 3 bases, with 14 bases between. CDR3 protein: CASSHTLGTPNEKLFF. CDR3 DNA sequence: TGTGCCAGCAGCCACACACTCGGGACACCTAATGAAAAACTGTTTTTT. Full variable domain (missing parts from reference TRBV3-1 and TRBJ1-4): DTAVSQTPKYLVTQMGNDKSIKCEQNLGHDTMYWYKQDSKKFLKIMFSYNNKELIINETVPNRFSPKSPDKAHLNLHINSLELGDSAVYFCASSHTLGTPNEKLFFGSGTQLSVL.